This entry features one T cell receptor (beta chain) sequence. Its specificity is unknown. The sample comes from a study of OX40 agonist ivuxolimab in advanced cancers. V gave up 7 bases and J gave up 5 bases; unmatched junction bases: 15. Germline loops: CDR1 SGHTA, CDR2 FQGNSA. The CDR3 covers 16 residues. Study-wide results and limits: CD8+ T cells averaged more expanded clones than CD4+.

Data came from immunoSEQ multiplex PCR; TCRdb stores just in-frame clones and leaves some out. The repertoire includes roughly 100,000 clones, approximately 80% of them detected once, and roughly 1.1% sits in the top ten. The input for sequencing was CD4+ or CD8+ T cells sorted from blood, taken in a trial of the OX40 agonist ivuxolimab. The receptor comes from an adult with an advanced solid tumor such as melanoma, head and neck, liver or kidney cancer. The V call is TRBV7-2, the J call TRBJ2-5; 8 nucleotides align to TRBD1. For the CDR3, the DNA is TGTGCCAGCACCGAGAGGGGGCTAGGACAGGGTGAGACCCAGTACTTC. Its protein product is CASTERGLGQGETQYF.